This is a list of T cell receptor beta chains from one sample in a study of blood T cell repertoires in COVID-19. Using immunoSEQ multiplex PCR, the repertoire was profiled, and TCRdb retains in-frame clones only, with some absent. The sample has over 250,000 clones, 80% to 95% seen once. Sequenced material: PBMCs or T cells enriched from blood (not recorded which). These receptors were obtained from a woman aged 25 to 39 who had recovered from COVID-19. Both conserved end residues are trimmed from each CDR3. Clone size is not always given. Where it is, it says once, few, many or a class for expanded clones.

j_call: TRBJ2-3; v_call: TRBV15; clone_size: .; cdr3_aa: ATSRVSGLGTDTQY
j_call: TRBJ2-5; v_call: TRBV30; clone_size: .; cdr3_aa: AWSVLQGPETQY
j_call: TRBJ1-1; v_call: TRBV29-1; clone_size: .; cdr3_aa: SATGVGDTEAF
j_call: TRBJ2-7; v_call: TRBV3-1/TRBV3-2; clone_size: once; cdr3_aa: ASSPRTAYSYEQY
j_call: TRBJ2-5; v_call: TRBV28; clone_size: .; cdr3_aa: ASSLYPSTRTDQETQY
j_call: TRBJ2-1; v_call: TRBV18; clone_size: .; cdr3_aa: ASSTDINNEQF
j_call: TRBJ2-5; v_call: TRBV29-1; clone_size: .; cdr3_aa: SGEGPGAETQY
j_call: TRBJ2-7; v_call: TRBV27; clone_size: .; cdr3_aa: ASSPGGSVPYEQY
j_call: TRBJ1-3; v_call: TRBV28; clone_size: .; cdr3_aa: ASKHGDSGNTIY
j_call: TRBJ1-1; v_call: TRBV28; clone_size: .; cdr3_aa: ASSLKAGLDTEAF
j_call: TRBJ1-2; v_call: TRBV7-2; clone_size: few; cdr3_aa: ASSNTLGYGYT
j_call: TRBJ2-7; v_call: TRBV9; clone_size: .; cdr3_aa: ASSVEGLPYEQY
j_call: TRBJ2-7; v_call: TRBV7-9; clone_size: .; cdr3_aa: ASVDRQNYEQY
j_call: TRBJ2-1; v_call: TRBV4-3; clone_size: once; cdr3_aa: ASSQEAGGPNEQF
j_call: TRBJ1-2; v_call: TRBV29-1; clone_size: once; cdr3_aa: SVYTDFPT
j_call: TRBJ2-7; v_call: TRBV28; clone_size: .; cdr3_aa: ASSLIAGEEQY
j_call: TRBJ1-6; v_call: TRBV9; clone_size: .; cdr3_aa: ASSAQGLSPLH
j_call: TRBJ2-2; v_call: TRBV6-5; clone_size: .; cdr3_aa: ASSYWAGETGELF
j_call: TRBJ2-3; v_call: TRBV3-1/TRBV3-2; clone_size: .; cdr3_aa: ASSQGADTDTQY
j_call: TRBJ2-2; v_call: TRBV7-9; clone_size: .; cdr3_aa: ASSLRGHDTGELF
j_call: TRBJ2-3; v_call: TRBV28; clone_size: once; cdr3_aa: ASSPGQSDTQY
j_call: TRBJ2-5; v_call: TRBV30; clone_size: .; cdr3_aa: AWSLSGGYQETQY
j_call: TRBJ1-1; v_call: TRBV19; clone_size: .; cdr3_aa: ASSMAQSEAF
j_call: TRBJ2-1; v_call: TRBV6-2/TRBV6-3; clone_size: .; cdr3_aa: ASSPQGQLNEQF
j_call: TRBJ2-6; v_call: TRBV6-6; clone_size: .; cdr3_aa: ASRGQLGANVLT
j_call: TRBJ1-1; v_call: TRBV18; clone_size: .; cdr3_aa: ASSPPQGALTEAF
j_call: TRBJ1-6; v_call: TRBV6-1; clone_size: .; cdr3_aa: ASSERGTGDSPLH
j_call: TRBJ2-2; v_call: TRBV5-6; clone_size: .; cdr3_aa: ASSLVLAGRSGELF
j_call: TRBJ2-3; v_call: TRBV4-1; clone_size: .; cdr3_aa: ASSQGELAPREQY
j_call: TRBJ2-7; v_call: TRBV27; clone_size: .; cdr3_aa: ASSLPPHRVAGAQIDEQY
j_call: TRBJ1-4; v_call: TRBV28; clone_size: .; cdr3_aa: ASSSPDRVWEKLF
j_call: TRBJ2-7; v_call: TRBV9; clone_size: .; cdr3_aa: ASSVGTSGGYEQY
j_call: TRBJ2-3; v_call: TRBV28; clone_size: .; cdr3_aa: ASISGRTDTQY
j_call: TRBJ2-3; v_call: TRBV6-5; clone_size: .; cdr3_aa: ASSYGLAGGDTQY
j_call: TRBJ1-2; v_call: TRBV9; clone_size: .; cdr3_aa: ASSAPGQGAGYGYT
j_call: TRBJ1-5; v_call: TRBV28; clone_size: .; cdr3_aa: ASSSTGGNSLHQPQH
j_call: TRBJ2-5; v_call: TRBV5-4; clone_size: once; cdr3_aa: ASSERLARIETQY
j_call: TRBJ2-7; v_call: TRBV19; clone_size: .; cdr3_aa: ASSISLGQGYEQY
j_call: TRBJ1-5; v_call: TRBV7-9; clone_size: .; cdr3_aa: ASSLRDQPQH
j_call: TRBJ2-6; v_call: TRBV7-3; clone_size: .; cdr3_aa: ASSRGAGTGLFSGANVLT
j_call: TRBJ2-7; v_call: TRBV7-2; clone_size: .; cdr3_aa: ASSYYPRAQLTYEQY
j_call: TRBJ1-4; v_call: TRBV13; clone_size: .; cdr3_aa: ASSLFGQGYEKLF
j_call: TRBJ2-6; v_call: TRBV4-1; clone_size: .; cdr3_aa: ASSQLLAGVTGANVLT
j_call: TRBJ2-7; v_call: TRBV19; clone_size: .; cdr3_aa: ASSILAGVSYEQY
j_call: TRBJ2-7; v_call: TRBV7-3; clone_size: .; cdr3_aa: ASSLTGQGAYEQY
j_call: TRBJ2-1; v_call: TRBV5-1; clone_size: .; cdr3_aa: ASSLTDRGTYNEQF
j_call: TRBJ2-1; v_call: TRBV10-2; clone_size: .; cdr3_aa: ASSLLGGNYNEQF
j_call: TRBJ2-2; v_call: TRBV29-1; clone_size: .; cdr3_aa: SVGGTANTGELF
j_call: TRBJ2-1; v_call: TRBV6-2/TRBV6-3; clone_size: .; cdr3_aa: ASSPGEIYNEQF
j_call: TRBJ2-1; v_call: TRBV11-2; clone_size: few; cdr3_aa: ASSLTDSGHNEQF